The entry that follows covers one T cell receptor (beta chain) sequence. V was shortened by 2 bases and J by 0 bases, with 8 bases between the two germline ends. The V gene's germline CDR1 is SGHNT and CDR2 YYREEE (reference sequence). The CDR3 sequence is 15 residues long. The sample originates from a study of blood T cell repertoires in COVID-19. TCRdb's table, derived via immunoSEQ multiplex PCR, lists solely in-frame clones and lacks some. Seen here are about 180,000 clones, about 91% observed once, and the top ten hold around 4%. Sequencing was performed on peripheral blood. The V gene is TRBV5-4, the J gene TRBJ2-2; D is unclear. The receptor comes from a woman under 40 with acute or convalescent COVID-19. The chain's CDR3 is CASSLPQANTGELFF. CDR3 DNA: TGTGCCAGCAGCTTACCCCAGGCGAACACCGGGGAGCTGTTTTTT. Full variable domain (remainder filled in from reference TRBV5-4 and TRBJ2-2): ETGVTQSPTHLIKTRGQQVTLRCSSQSGHNTVSWYQQALGQGPQFIFQYYREEENGRGNFPPRFSGLQFPNYSSELNVNALELDDSALYLCASSLPQANTGELFFGEGSRLTVL.